This T cell receptor beta chain derives from a study of T cell responses to AZD1222 COVID-19 vaccine. Study summary: The analysis combined second doses at about 4 or about 12 weeks.

V shed 5 bases and J 4 bases; nucleotides not matched to a gene: 5. This CDR3 has 15 amino acids. CDR1 and CDR2 (germline): SGHVS, FQNEAQ. Some clones are missing from TCRdb's copy, which holds only in-frame ones; the method was immunoSEQ multiplex PCR. The sample contains some 160,000 clones, 90% to 95% of which appear only once. The chain joins TRBV7-8 to TRBJ2-1, with 10 bases that match TRBD1. The sequence derives from an adult in good health. The source material was peripheral blood, sampled on day 0 of AZD1222 vaccination. DNA for the CDR3: TGTGCCAGCAGCGTCGGGACAGGGGCATACAATGAGCAGTTCTTC. Encoded protein: CASSVGTGAYNEQFF.